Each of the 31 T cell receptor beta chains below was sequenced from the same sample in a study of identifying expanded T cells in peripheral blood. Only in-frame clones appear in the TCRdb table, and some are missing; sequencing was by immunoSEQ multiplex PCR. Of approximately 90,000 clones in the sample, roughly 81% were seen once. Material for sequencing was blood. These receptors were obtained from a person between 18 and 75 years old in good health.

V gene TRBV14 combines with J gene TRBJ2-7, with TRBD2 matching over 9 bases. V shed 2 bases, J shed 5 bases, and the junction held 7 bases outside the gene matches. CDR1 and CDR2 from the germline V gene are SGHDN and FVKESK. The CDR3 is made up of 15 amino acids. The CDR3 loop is CASSQFGRGGDEQYF. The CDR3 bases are TGTGCCAGCAGCCAATTTGGGCGGGGGGGCGACGAGCAGTACTTC.

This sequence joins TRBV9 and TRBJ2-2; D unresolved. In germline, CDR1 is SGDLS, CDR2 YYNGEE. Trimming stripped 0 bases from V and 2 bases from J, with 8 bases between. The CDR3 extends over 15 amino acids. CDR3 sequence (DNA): TGTGCCAGCAGCGTAGTGGCAGTAAACACCGGGGAGCTGTTTTTT. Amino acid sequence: CASSVVAVNTGELFF.

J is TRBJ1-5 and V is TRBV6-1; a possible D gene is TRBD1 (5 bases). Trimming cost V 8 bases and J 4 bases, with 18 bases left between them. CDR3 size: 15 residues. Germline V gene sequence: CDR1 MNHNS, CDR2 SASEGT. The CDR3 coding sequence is TGTGCCAGCCAGACCGGACAATTAGGTAATCAGCCCCAGCATTTT. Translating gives CASQTGQLGNQPQHF.

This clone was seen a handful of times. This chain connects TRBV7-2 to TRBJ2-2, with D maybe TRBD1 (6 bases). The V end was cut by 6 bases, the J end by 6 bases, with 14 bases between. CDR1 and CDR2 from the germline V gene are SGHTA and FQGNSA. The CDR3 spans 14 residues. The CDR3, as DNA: TGTGCCAGCAGGGACAGTTTCGTACCCGGGGAGCTGTTTTTT. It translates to CASRDSFVPGELFF.

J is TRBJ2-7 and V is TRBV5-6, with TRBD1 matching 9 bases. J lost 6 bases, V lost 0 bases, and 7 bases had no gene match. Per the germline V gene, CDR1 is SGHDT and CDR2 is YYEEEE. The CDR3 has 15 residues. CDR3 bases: TGTGCCAGCAGCTTGGGTGGGACAGGGACCCTCGAGCAGTACTTC. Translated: CASSLGGTGTLEQYF.

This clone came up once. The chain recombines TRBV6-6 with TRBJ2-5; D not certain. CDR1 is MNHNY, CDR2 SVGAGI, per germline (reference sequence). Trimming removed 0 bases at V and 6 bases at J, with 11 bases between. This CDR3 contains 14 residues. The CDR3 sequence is CASSYSTLIQTQYF. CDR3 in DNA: TGTGCCAGCAGTTACTCGACCCTAATTCAGACCCAGTACTTC.

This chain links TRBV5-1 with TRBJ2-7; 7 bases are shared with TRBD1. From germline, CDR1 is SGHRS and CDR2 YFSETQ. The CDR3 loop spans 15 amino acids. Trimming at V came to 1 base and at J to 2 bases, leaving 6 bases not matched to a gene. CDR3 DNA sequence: TGCGCCAGCAGCTTGCTCCCGGGACAGACCTACGAGCAGTACTTC. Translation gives CASSLLPGQTYEQYF.

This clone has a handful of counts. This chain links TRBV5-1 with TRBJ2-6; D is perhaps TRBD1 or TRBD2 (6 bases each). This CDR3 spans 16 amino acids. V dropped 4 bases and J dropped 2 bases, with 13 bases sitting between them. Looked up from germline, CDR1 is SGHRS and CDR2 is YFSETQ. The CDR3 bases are TGCGCCAGCAGCCGATTTGGGGGGCCTGGGGCCAACGTCCTGACTTTC. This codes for CASSRFGGPGANVLTF.

The CDR3 DNA reads as TGTGCCAGCAGTCATTACAGGGGAGGGAGGACTGAAGCTTTCTTT. As protein: CASSHYRGGRTEAFF. The V gene is TRBV27, the J gene TRBJ1-1; 7 nucleotides match TRBD1. CDR1 and CDR2 (germline): MNHEY, SMNVEV (reference sequence). Trimming removed 5 bases from V and 5 bases from J; junction bases left unmatched: 11. The CDR3 totals 15 residues.

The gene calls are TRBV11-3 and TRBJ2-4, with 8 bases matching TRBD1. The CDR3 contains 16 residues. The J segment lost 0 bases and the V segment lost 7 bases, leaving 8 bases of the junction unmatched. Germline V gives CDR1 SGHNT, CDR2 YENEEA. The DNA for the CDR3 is TGTGCCAGCACAGGACAGGGAGGAACAGCCAAAAACATTCAGTACTTC. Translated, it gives CASTGQGGTAKNIQYF.

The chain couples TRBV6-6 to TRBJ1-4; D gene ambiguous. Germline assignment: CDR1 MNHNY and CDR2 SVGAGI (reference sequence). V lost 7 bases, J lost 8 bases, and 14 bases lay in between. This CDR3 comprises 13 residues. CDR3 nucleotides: TGTGCCAGCACCGGGCACATGGAGGAAAAACTGTTTTTT. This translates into CASTGHMEEKLFF.

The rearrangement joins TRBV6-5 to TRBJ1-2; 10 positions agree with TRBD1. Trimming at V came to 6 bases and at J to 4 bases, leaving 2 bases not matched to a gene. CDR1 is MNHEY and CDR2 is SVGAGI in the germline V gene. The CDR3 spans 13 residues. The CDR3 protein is CASRTGGGYGYTF. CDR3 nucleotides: TGTGCCAGCAGGACAGGGGGCGGCTATGGCTACACCTTC.

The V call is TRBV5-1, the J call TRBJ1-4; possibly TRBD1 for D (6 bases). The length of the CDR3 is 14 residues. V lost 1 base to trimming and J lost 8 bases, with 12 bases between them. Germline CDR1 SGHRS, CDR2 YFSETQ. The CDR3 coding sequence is TGCGCCAGCAGCTTGCAGGGGTTTTCGGAAAAACTGTTTTTT. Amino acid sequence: CASSLQGFSEKLFF.

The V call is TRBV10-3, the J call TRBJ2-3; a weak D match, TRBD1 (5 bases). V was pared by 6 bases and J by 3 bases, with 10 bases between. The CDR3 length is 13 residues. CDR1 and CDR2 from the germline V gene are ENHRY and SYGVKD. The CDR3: CAIRGQGTDTQYF. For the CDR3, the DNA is TGTGCCATCAGGGGGCAGGGTACAGATACGCAGTATTTT.

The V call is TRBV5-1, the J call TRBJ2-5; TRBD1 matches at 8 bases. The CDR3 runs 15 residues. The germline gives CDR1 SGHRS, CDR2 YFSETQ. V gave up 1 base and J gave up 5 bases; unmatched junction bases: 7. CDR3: CASSLYADRVETQYF. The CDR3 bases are TGCGCCAGCAGCTTGTACGCGGACAGGGTTGAGACCCAGTACTTC. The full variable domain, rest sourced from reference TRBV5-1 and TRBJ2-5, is KAGVTQTPRYLIKTRGQQVTLSCSPISGHRSVSWYQQTPGQGLQFLFEYFSETQRNKGNFPGRFSGRQFSNSRSEMNVSTLELGDSALYLCASSLYADRVETQYFGPGTRLLVL.

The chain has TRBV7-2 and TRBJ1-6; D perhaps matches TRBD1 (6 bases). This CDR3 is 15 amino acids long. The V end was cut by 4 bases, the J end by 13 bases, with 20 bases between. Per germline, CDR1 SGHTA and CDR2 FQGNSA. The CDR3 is CASSSSRGGPQPLHF. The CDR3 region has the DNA TGTGCCAGCAGCTCCAGCCGGGGGGGCCCCCAGCCCCTCCACTTT. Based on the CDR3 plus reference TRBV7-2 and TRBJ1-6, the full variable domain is GAGVSQSPSNKVTEKGKDVELRCDPISGHTALYWYRQSLGQGLEFLIYFQGNSAPDKSGLPSDRFSAERTGGSVSTLTIQRTQQEDSAVYLCASSSSRGGPQPLHFGNGTRLTVT.

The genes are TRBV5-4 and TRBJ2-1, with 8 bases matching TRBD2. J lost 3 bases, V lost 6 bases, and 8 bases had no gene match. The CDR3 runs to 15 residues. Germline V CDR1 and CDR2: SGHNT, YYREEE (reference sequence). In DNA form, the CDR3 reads TGTGCCAGCACAAGGGGCGGGGGGATCTACAATGAGCAGTTCTTC. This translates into CASTRGGGIYNEQFF.

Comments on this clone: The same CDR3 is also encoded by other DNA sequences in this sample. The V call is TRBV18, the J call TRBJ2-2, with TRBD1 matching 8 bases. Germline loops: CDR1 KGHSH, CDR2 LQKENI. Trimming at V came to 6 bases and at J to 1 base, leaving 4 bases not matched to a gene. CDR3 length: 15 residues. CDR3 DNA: TGTGCCAGCTCCCTCGGACAGGGGAACACCGGGGAGCTGTTTTTT. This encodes CASSLGQGNTGELFF.

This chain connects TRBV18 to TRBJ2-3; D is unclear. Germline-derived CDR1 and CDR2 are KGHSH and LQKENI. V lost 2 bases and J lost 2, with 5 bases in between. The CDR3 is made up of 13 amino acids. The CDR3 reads CASSPGNTDTQYF. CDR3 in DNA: TGTGCCAGCTCACCAGGGAACACAGATACGCAGTATTTT.

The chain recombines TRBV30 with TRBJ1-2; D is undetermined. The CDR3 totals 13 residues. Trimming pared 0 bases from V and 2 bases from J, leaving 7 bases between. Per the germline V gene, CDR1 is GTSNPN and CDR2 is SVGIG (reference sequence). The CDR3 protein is CAWSVRRNYGYTF. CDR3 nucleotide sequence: TGTGCCTGGAGTGTACGGAGGAACTATGGCTACACCTTC.

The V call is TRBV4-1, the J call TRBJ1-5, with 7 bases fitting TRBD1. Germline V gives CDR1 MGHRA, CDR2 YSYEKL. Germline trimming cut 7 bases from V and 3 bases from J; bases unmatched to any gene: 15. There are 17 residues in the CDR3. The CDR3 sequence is CASIPVGHRGLNQPQHF. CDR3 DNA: TGCGCCAGCATCCCCGTGGGGCACAGGGGCCTCAATCAGCCCCAGCATTTT.

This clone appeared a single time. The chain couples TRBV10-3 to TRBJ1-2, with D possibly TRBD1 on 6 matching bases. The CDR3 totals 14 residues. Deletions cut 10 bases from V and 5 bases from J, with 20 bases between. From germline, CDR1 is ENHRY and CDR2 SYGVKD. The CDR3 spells CATLAQGIVYGYTF. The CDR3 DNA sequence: TGTGCCACCCTGGCTCAGGGGATAGTTTATGGCTACACCTTC.

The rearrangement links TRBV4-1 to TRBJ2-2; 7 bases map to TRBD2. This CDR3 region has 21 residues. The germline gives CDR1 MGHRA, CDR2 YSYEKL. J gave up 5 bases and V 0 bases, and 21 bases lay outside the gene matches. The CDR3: CASSQDERGGGKTRRTGELFF. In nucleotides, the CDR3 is TGCGCCAGCAGCCAAGACGAACGGGGCGGGGGAAAGACGAGGCGAACCGGGGAGCTGTTTTTT.

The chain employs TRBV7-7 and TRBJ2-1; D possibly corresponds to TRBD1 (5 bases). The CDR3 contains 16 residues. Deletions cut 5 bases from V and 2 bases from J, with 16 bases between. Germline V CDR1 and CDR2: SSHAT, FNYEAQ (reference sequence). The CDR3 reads CASSPAGQGPYNEQFF. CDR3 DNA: TGTGCCAGCAGCCCGGCCGGGCAGGGCCCCTACAATGAGCAGTTCTTC. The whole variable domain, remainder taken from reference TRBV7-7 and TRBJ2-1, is GAGVSQSPRYKVTKRGQDVTLRCDPISSHATLYWYQQALGQGPEFLTYFNYEAQPDKSGLPSDRFSAERPEGSISTLTIQRTEQRDSAMYRCASSPAGQGPYNEQFFGPGTRLTVL.

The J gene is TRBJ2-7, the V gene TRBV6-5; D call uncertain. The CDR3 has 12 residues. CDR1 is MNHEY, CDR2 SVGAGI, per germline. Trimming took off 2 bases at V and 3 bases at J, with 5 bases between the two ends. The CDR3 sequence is CASSYDDYEQYF. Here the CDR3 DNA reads TGTGCCAGCAGTTACGACGACTACGAGCAGTACTTC.

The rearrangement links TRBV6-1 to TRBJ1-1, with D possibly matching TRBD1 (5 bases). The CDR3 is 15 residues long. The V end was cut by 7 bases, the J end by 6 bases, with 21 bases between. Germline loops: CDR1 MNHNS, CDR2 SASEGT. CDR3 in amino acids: CASNLGNIAGAEAFF. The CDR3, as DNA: TGTGCCAGCAATTTAGGGAATATCGCGGGGGCTGAAGCTTTCTTT.

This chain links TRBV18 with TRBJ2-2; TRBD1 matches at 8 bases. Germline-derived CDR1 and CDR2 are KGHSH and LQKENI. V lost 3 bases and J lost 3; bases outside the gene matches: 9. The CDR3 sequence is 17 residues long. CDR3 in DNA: TGTGCCAGCTCACCTCCCCAGGGGGCAGAGGACACCGGGGAGCTGTTTTTT. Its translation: CASSPPQGAEDTGELFF.

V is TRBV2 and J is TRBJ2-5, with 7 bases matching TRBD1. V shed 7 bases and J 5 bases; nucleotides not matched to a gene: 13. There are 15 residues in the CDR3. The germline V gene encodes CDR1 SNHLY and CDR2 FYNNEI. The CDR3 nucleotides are TGTGCCAGCAAGACGACAGGGAGTTCTATTGAGACCCAGTACTTC. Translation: CASKTTGSSIETQYF.

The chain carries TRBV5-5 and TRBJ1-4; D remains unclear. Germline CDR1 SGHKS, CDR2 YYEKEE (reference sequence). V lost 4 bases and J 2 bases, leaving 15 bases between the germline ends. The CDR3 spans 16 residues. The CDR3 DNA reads TGTGCCAGCAGCCGAGTGTGGAGGGCCACTAATGAAAAACTGTTTTTT. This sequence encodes CASSRVWRATNEKLFF.

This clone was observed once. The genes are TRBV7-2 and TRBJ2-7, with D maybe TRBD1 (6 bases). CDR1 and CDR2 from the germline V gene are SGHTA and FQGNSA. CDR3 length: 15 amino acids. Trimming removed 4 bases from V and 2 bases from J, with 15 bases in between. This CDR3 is CASSSDRTAPYEQYF. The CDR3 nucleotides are TGTGCCAGCAGCTCAGACCGGACAGCCCCCTACGAGCAGTACTTC.

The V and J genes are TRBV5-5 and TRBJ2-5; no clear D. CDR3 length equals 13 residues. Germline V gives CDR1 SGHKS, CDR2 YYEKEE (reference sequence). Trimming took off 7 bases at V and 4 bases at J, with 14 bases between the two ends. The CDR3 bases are TGTGCCAGCTACCTTTCGGGCGCAGAGACCCAGTACTTC. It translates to CASYLSGAETQYF.